Below are 19 T cell receptor beta chains sequenced from a single sample in a study of molecular identifiers for immune sequencing clone quantification. TCRdb used MiXCR to reprocess the PCR reads, holding one entry per CDR3 protein. The sample consists of some 320,000 distinct CDR3 sequences, under 25% of them appearing once. The sequenced sample was naive CD8+ T cells from blood, with Jurkat cell RNA spiked in. Subset defined: FACS-sorted CD8+CD4-CCR7+CD45RA+ naive T cells. The source is a human donor in good health. Some libraries in this study had Jurkat cell RNA spiked in.

As to this clonotype: The CDR3 end shows no conserved phenylalanine or tryptophan, and so a read error is likely. The rearrangement joins TRBV14 to TRBJ2-7; 9 bases map to TRBD1. The V gene's germline CDR1 is SGHDN and CDR2 FVKESK. The CDR3 length is 16 residues. V shed 0 bases, J shed 6 bases, and the junction held 9 bases outside the gene matches. The CDR3: CASSQDLGQGRLEQYI. CDR3 DNA: TGTGCCAGCAGCCAAGATCTGGGACAGGGAAGACTCGAGCAGTACATC.

Of note for this clonotype: A clone one base away is much larger, so this may be a read error. The V and J genes are TRBV6-5 and TRBJ1-2; a possible D gene is TRBD1 (5 bases). Per germline, CDR1 MNHEY and CDR2 SVGAGI. This CDR3 is built from 14 residues. CDR3 residues: CASSYSPGLYGYAF. The CDR3 DNA follows: TGTGCCAGCAGTTACTCGCCAGGGCTCTATGGCTACGCCTTC.

This clonotype occurred once. A read error is possible here, since a much larger clone lies one base away. This sequence joins TRBV27 and TRBJ2-7; the D gene is possibly TRBD1 (6 bases). Germline CDR1 is MNHEY and CDR2 is SMNVEV (reference sequence). Deletions cut 5 bases from V and 4 bases from J, with 15 bases between. CDR3 length: 14 amino acids. CDR3 amino acids: CASSPTRTGYEQYF. The CDR3, as DNA: TGTGCCAGCAGTCCGACCCGAACAGGGTACGAGCAGTACTTC.

The chain links TRBV6-2 or TRBV6-3 to TRBJ1-2; D not certain. Trimming shortened V by 8 bases and J by 3 bases, and 10 bases separated the two germline ends. Germline assignment: CDR1 MNHEY and CDR2 SVGEGT. CDR3 length: 12 amino acids. This CDR3 is CASGGGHYGYTF. CDR3 in DNA: TGTGCCAGCGGAGGAGGCCACTATGGCTACACCTTC.

The genes are TRBV11-2 and TRBJ1-4; the D gene is possibly TRBD1 (6 bases). Trimming shortened V by 0 bases and J by 0 bases, and 17 bases separated the two germline ends. The length of the CDR3 is 19 residues. Germline V gene sequence: CDR1 SGHAT, CDR2 FQNNGV. This chain's CDR3 is CASSLDRRGGLATNEKLFF. CDR3 DNA sequence: TGTGCCAGCAGCTTAGATAGAAGGGGGGGACTTGCAACTAATGAAAAACTGTTTTTT.

The J gene is TRBJ2-3, the V gene TRBV11-2, with D tentatively TRBD2 (5 bases). Germline values: CDR1 SGHAT, CDR2 FQNNGV. The CDR3 is 18 amino acids. The V end lost 5 bases, the J end lost 2 bases, and 23 bases lay between the germline ends. The CDR3 region has the DNA TGTGCCAGCAGCCGAACCCCGGGGAGCCTGAGAGACACAGATACGCAGTATTTT. Protein product: CASSRTPGSLRDTDTQYF.

This clonotype appeared many times. The chain combines TRBV2 with TRBJ2-1; D possibly uses TRBD1 or TRBD2 (5 bases each). Germline V gene lookup returns CDR1 SNHLY and CDR2 FYNNEI. Trimming left V 8 bases short and J 0 bases short, with 8 bases between. The CDR3 covers 13 residues. Here the CDR3 reads CASEGSSYNEQFF. The CDR3 bases are TGTGCCAGCGAGGGGAGCTCCTACAATGAGCAGTTCTTC.

This clonotype came up many times. J is TRBJ2-1 and V is TRBV15, with 10 bases that match TRBD1. Germline CDR1 is LNHNV and CDR2 is YYDKDF (reference sequence). The CDR3 has 16 amino acids. J was trimmed by 9 bases and V by 1 base; bases with no gene match: 9. The chain's CDR3 is CATSRGFGTGVLEQFF. The CDR3 DNA is TGTGCCACCAGCAGAGGCTTCGGGACAGGGGTTCTTGAGCAGTTCTTC.

This clonotype was detected ten times or more. The chain employs TRBV6-2 or TRBV6-3 and TRBJ2-1; 7 positions agree with TRBD2. CDR3 size: 12 residues. After removal of 6 bases from V and 13 bases from J, the junction contained 9 bases not matched to a gene. Germline V gene lookup returns CDR1 MNHEY and CDR2 SVGEGT. The CDR3 region has the DNA TGTGCCAGCAGACTTACTAGCGAAAAACAGTTCTTC. This sequence encodes CASRLTSEKQFF.

This sequence joins TRBV7-9 and TRBJ2-3; D may be TRBD1 or TRBD2 (5 bases each). V lost 2 bases and J 0 bases, leaving 15 bases between the germline ends. The CDR3 is 17 residues long. The germline CDR1 and CDR2 sequences are SEHNR and FQNEAQ (reference sequence). Written as DNA, the CDR3 is TGTGCCAGCAGCTTATCAACCGGGACGGACAGCACAGATACGCAGTATTTT. Its translation: CASSLSTGTDSTDTQYF.

Points on this clonotype: This clone may be a read error of a much larger clone one base away. The rearrangement links TRBV24-1 to TRBJ2-3; the D gene is possibly TRBD2 (5 bases). This CDR3 has 16 residues. Germline V gene data show CDR1 as KGHDR and CDR2 as SFDVKD. The CDR3 sequence: CATSDLSGISPDAQYF. The CDR3 nucleotides read TGTGCCACCAGTGATTTGTCCGGGATAAGCCCAGATGCGCAGTATTTT.

Points on this clonotype: Just one base apart from a much larger clone, this may be a read error. The chain has TRBV5-8 and TRBJ2-4, with 8 bases matching TRBD2. This CDR3 contains 17 residues. Germline V lookup: CDR1 SGHTS, CDR2 YDEGEE. Here the CDR3 DNA reads TGTGCCAGCATCTTGAATGCGGGGGGCTCGTCCAAAAACATTCAGTACTTC. This sequence encodes CASILNAGGSSKNIQYF.

In this sample, this clonotype turned up many times. The chain has TRBV5-8 and TRBJ1-1, with D maybe TRBD1 (5 bases). V dropped 3 bases and J dropped 1 base, with 10 bases sitting between them. This CDR3 has 14 residues. The germline CDR1 and CDR2 sequences are SGHTS and YDEGEE. The CDR3 DNA reads TGTGCCAGCAGCTCCCACGACAGGAACACTGAAGCTTTCTTT. Its translation is CASSSHDRNTEAFF.

The chain joins TRBV19 to TRBJ2-7; 7 bases map to TRBD1. The CDR3 spans 15 residues. Unmatched junction bases numbered 8, after V lost 4 bases and J lost 2 bases. In germline, CDR1 is LNHDA, CDR2 SQIVND (reference sequence). The CDR3 protein is CASSKTTGTAYEQYF. In DNA form, the CDR3 reads TGTGCCAGTAGTAAAACTACCGGGACAGCCTACGAGCAGTACTTC.

As regards this clonotype: This may arise from a read error, as a much more abundant clone is one base away. The chain has TRBV2 and TRBJ2-6; unclear D gene. The CDR3 has 16 amino acids. V dropped 3 bases and J dropped 1 base, with 10 bases sitting between them. Per germline, CDR1 SNHLY and CDR2 FYNNEI. DNA of the CDR3: TGTGCCAGCAGTGATGCGATCGATTCTGGGGCCAACGTCCTGACTTTC. Translating gives CASSDAIDSGANVLTF.

This clonotype occurred many times. A read error may produce the germline difference seen at one junction end. This chain uses TRBV4-3 with TRBJ2-3; D remains unclear. Per the germline V gene, CDR1 is LGHNA and CDR2 is YSLEER. There are 15 residues in the CDR3. The CDR3 DNA sequence: TGCGCCAGCAGACAAGATATAAGTAGCACAGATACGCAGTATTTT. Its translation: CASRQDISSTDTQYF.

The chain recombines TRBV4-1 with TRBJ1-1, with D uncertain. Trimming shortened V by 5 bases and J by 1 base, and 14 bases separated the two germline ends. Germline V gene lookup returns CDR1 MGHRA and CDR2 YSYEKL. This CDR3 is built from 15 residues. The CDR3 is CASSASLTANTEAFF. CDR3 coding DNA: TGCGCCAGCAGCGCATCCCTGACGGCGAACACTGAAGCTTTCTTT.

This chain joins TRBV21-1 and TRBJ2-5; TRBD2, the D gene given by the table, was not confirmed from the DNA. TRBV21-1 corresponds to a pseudogene. The CDR3 is made up of 18 amino acids. CDR3 protein: CASSKVVREHNLQETQYF. The CDR3 coding sequence is TGTGCCAGCAGCAAAGTTGTGCGGGAGCACAATCTCCAAGAGACCCAGTACTTC.

This chain joins TRBV2 and TRBJ2-5; 7 bases align to TRBD1. V shed 8 bases, J shed 5 bases, and the junction held 14 bases outside the gene matches. This CDR3 is built from 15 residues. CDR1 SNHLY and CDR2 FYNNEI come from the germline V gene. The CDR3 loop is CASGKTGIPVETQYF. The CDR3, as DNA: TGTGCCAGCGGTAAGACAGGGATTCCGGTCGAGACCCAGTACTTC.